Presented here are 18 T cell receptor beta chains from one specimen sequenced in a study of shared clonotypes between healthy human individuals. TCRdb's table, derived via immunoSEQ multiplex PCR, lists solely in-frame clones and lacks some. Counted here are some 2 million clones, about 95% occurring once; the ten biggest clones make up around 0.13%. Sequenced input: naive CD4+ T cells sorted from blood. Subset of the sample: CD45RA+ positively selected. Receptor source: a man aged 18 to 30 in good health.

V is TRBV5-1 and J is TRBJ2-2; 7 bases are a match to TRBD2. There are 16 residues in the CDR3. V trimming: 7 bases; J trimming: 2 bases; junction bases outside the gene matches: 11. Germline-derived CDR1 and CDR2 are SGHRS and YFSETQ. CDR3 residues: CASGTSLADNTGELFF. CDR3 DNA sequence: TGCGCCAGCGGGACCTCGCTAGCGGACAACACCGGGGAGCTGTTTTTT. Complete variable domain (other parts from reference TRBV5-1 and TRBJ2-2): KAGVTQTPRYLIKTRGQQVTLSCSPISGHRSVSWYQQTPGQGLQFLFEYFSETQRNKGNFPGRFSGRQFSNSRSEMNVSTLELGDSALYLCASGTSLADNTGELFFGEGSRLTVL.

CDR3 coding DNA: TGTGCCAGCAGTCCCGACAGGTTAACCGGGGAGCTGTTTTTT. It translates to CASSPDRLTGELFF. The chain couples TRBV6-5 to TRBJ2-2, with D possibly being TRBD1 (6 bases). Trimming pared 5 bases from V and 5 bases from J, leaving 12 bases between. The germline gives CDR1 MNHEY, CDR2 SVGAGI. CDR3 length: 14 residues.

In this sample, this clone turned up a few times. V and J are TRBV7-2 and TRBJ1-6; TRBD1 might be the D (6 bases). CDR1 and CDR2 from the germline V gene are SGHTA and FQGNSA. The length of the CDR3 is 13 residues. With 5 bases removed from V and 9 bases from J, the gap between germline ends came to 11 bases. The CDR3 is CASSTQQGSPLHF. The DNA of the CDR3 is TGTGCCAGCAGCACGCAACAGGGTTCACCCCTCCACTTT.

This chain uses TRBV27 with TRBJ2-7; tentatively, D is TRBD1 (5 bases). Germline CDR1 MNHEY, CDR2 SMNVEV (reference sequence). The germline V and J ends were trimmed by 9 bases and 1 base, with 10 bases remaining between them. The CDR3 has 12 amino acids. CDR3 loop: CASIDRSYEQYF. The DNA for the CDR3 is TGTGCCAGTATTGACAGATCCTACGAGCAGTACTTC.

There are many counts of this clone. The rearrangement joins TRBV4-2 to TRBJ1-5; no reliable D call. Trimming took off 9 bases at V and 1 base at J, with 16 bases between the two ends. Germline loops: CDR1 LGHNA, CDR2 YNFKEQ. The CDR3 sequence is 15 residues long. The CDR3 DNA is TGTGCCAGTGCCCCAGGTCTCGGGAGCAATCAGCCCCAGCATTTT. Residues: CASAPGLGSNQPQHF.

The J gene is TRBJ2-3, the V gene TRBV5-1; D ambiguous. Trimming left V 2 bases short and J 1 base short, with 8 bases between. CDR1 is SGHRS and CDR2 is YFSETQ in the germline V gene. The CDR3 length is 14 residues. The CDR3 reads CASSFDSGTDTQYF. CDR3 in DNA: TGCGCCAGCAGCTTTGATTCGGGCACAGATACGCAGTATTTT.

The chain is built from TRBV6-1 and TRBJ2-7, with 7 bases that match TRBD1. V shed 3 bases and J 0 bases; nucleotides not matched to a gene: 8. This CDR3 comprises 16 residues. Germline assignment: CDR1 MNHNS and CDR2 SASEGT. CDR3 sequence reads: CASSDGWDSYSYEQYF. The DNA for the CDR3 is TGTGCCAGCAGTGATGGGTGGGACAGTTACTCCTACGAGCAGTACTTC.

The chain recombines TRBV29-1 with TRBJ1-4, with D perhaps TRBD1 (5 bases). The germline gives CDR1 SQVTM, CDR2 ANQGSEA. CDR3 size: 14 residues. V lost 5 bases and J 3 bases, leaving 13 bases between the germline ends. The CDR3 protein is CSVTTGGPNEKLFF. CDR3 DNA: TGCAGCGTTACCACGGGGGGTCCTAATGAAAAACTGTTTTTT.

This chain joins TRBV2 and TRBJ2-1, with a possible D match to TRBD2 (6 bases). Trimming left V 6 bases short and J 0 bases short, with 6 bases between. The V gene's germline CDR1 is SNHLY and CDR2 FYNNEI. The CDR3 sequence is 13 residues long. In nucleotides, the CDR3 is TGTGCCAGCAGCGGGAGCTCCTACAATGAGCAGTTCTTC. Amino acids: CASSGSSYNEQFF. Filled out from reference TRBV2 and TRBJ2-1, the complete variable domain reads EPEVTQTPSHQVTQMGQEVILRCVPISNHLYFYWYRQILGQKVEFLVSFYNNEISEKSEIFDDQFSVERPDGSNFTLKIRSTKLEDSAMYFCASSGSSYNEQFFGPGTRLTVL.

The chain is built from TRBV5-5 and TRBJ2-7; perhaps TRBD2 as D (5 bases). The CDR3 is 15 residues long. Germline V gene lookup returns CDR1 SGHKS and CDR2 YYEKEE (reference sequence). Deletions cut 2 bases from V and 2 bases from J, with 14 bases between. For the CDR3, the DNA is TGTGCCAGCAGCTTAGAGGGTCCCCTTCCCTACGAGCAGTACTTC. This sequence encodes CASSLEGPLPYEQYF.

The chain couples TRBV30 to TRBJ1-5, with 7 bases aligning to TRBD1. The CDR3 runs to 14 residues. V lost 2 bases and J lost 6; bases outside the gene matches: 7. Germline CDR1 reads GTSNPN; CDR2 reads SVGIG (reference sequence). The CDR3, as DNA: TGTGCCTGGAGTCCACAGGGGTCAGGTCAGCCCCAGCATTTT. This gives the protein CAWSPQGSGQPQHF.

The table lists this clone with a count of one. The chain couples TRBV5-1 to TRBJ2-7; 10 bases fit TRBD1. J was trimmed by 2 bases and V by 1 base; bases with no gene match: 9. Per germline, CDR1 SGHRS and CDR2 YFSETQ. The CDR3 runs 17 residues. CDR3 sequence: CASSLRDRGAIPYEQYF. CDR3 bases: TGCGCCAGCAGCTTGAGGGACAGGGGCGCTATTCCCTACGAGCAGTACTTC.

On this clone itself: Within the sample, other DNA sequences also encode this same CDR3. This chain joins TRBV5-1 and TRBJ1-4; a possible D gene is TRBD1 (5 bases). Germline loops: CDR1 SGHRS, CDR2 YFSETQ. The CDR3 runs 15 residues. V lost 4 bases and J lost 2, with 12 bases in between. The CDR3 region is CASSPTGGTNEKLFF. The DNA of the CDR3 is TGCGCCAGCAGCCCGACGGGGGGTACTAATGAAAAACTGTTTTTT.

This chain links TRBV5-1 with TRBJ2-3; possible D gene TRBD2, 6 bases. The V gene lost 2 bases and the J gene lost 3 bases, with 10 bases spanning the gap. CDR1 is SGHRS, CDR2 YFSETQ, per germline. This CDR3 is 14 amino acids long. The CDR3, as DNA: TGCGCCAGCAGCTTCAGACTAGGGACAGATACGCAGTATTTT. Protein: CASSFRLGTDTQYF.

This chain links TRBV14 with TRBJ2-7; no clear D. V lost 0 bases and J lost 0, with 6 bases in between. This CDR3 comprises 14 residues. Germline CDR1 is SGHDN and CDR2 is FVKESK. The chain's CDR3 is CASSQDRFSYEQYF. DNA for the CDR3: TGTGCCAGCAGCCAAGATAGATTCTCCTACGAGCAGTACTTC.

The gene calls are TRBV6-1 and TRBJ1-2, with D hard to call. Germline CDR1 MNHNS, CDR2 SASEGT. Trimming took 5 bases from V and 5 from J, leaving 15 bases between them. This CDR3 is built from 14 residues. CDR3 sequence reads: CASSFSPSTYGYTF. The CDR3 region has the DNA TGTGCCAGCAGTTTTTCACCGTCTACTTATGGCTACACCTTC.

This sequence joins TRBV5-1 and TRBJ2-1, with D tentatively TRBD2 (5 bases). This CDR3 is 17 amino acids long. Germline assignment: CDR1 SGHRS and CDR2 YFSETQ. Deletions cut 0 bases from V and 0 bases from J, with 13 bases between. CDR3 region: CASSLVILEPSYNEQFF. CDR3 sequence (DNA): TGCGCCAGCAGCTTGGTTATACTAGAACCCTCCTACAATGAGCAGTTCTTC.

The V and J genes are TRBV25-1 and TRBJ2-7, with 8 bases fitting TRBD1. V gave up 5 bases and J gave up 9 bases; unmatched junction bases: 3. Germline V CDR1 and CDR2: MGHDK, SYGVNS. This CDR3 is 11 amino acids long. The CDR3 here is CASSRTGRQYF. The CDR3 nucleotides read TGTGCCAGCAGTAGGACAGGGCGGCAGTACTTC.